This TCR beta chain was identified during a study of beta chain features in type 1 diabetes. Overall study findings and caveats: Researchers caution that PCR might favor shorter templates, equally among patients and controls.

The CDR3 runs to 17 residues. Per the germline V gene, CDR1 is SGHTA and CDR2 is FQGNSA. Trimming pared 0 bases from V and 0 bases from J, leaving 13 bases between. Only a few counts were recorded for this clone. Its antigen remains unknown. Expressed TCRB transcripts were sequenced after all isolated RNA was converted to cDNA. TCRdb keeps only in-frame clones here, not all; method: immunoSEQ multiplex PCR. This sample has over 700,000 clones, with about a sixth found just once. The V gene is TRBV7-2, the J gene TRBJ2-3, with D possibly being TRBD2 (6 bases). Sequenced material: naive CD4+ T cells from blood. The source is a woman aged 18-29 years in good health. The CDR3 reads CASSLARESRSTDTQYF. The CDR3 DNA is TGTGCCAGCAGCTTAGCGCGGGAAAGCCGAAGCACAGATACGCAGTATTTT.